The rows below give T cell receptor beta chains drawn from one sample of a study of blood T cell repertoires in COVID-19. Libraries were prepared by immunoSEQ multiplex PCR; TCRdb keeps only in-frame clonotypes and omits some of them. Of approximately 100,000 clones in the sample, around 90% were seen once. Sequencing was done on a sample of peripheral blood. The receptor set was obtained from a man aged 70 or older with acute or convalescent COVID-19. Both conserved end residues are part of each CDR3. Fields, in order: V gene, clone size, D gene, J gene, CDR3 DNA, CDR3 protein. The D gene is left open where the match is weak. A clone size is listed for some rows: how often the clone was seen (once, few, many), or a class if it is expanded.

>TRBV5-1|NA|NA|TRBJ2-3
TGCGCCAGCAGCTTGACCGGGGGTCCTATCCTTAGCACAGATACGCAGTATTTT
CASSLTGGPILSTDTQYF
>TRBV29-1|NA|TRBD2|TRBJ2-1
TGCAGCGTTGGGACTAGCGGGGCGCAGTTCTTC
CSVGTSGAQFF
>TRBV28|NA|NA|TRBJ2-7
TGTGCCAGCAGTGCCCCAGGGGCCGCCCCCTACGAGCAGTACTTC
CASSAPGAAPYEQYF
>TRBV4-3|few|TRBD1|TRBJ2-3
TGCGCCAGCAGCCAATGGTTTGGGGGGACAGGGAACACAGATACGCAGTATTTT
CASSQWFGGTGNTDTQYF
>TRBV10-1|NA|TRBD1|TRBJ1-2
TGCGCCAGCAGTGAAGGGACAGCTCTCTATGGCTACACCTTC
CASSEGTALYGYTF
>TRBV5-3|once|TRBD2|TRBJ2-2
TGTGCCAGAAGCCCGCCTACTAGCGGGGTAGGGGAGCTGTTTTTT
CARSPPTSGVGELFF
>TRBV2|NA|NA|TRBJ1-5
TGTGCCAGCCAGGGACACCACAATCAGCCCCAGCATTTT
CASQGHHNQPQHF
>TRBV6-5|NA|TRBD2|TRBJ2-1
TGTGCCAGCAGTAGACGAGCGGGACTGAATGAGCAGTTCTTC
CASSRRAGLNEQFF
>TRBV12-3/TRBV12-4|NA|NA|TRBJ2-1
TGTGCCAGCAGTTTAAGGCAGGCACATGAGCAGTTCTTC
CASSLRQAHEQFF
>TRBV19|NA|TRBD1|TRBJ1-5
TGTGCCAGTAGTGGGACAGCCTTCAATCAGCCCCAGCATTTT
CASSGTAFNQPQHF
>TRBV11-2|NA|TRBD2|TRBJ2-7
TGTGCCAGCAGCTTAGGCGCGGGGGGGGCCTACGAGCAGTACTTC
CASSLGAGGAYEQYF
>TRBV9|NA|NA|TRBJ2-7
TGTGCCAGCAGCCCCGGAGGTAGCGCAAGCTCCTACGAGCAGTACTTC
CASSPGGSASSYEQYF
>TRBV30|once|NA|TRBJ1-5
TGTGCCTGGAGTGGACGGCAGGCCAATCAGCCCCAGCATTTT
CAWSGRQANQPQHF
>TRBV2|NA|NA|TRBJ2-7
TGTGCCAGCAGTGTGGGCAGGGGCTCCTACGAGCAGTACTTC
CASSVGRGSYEQYF
>TRBV3-1/TRBV3-2|NA|NA|TRBJ1-4
TGTGCCAGCAGCCAGGGAGCGGGTGCGACTAATGAAAAACTGTTTTTT
CASSQGAGATNEKLFF
>TRBV24-1|NA|TRBD1|TRBJ2-7
TGTGCCATCCGGTGTTGGGATGACAGGGGACTCTTGACCTACGAGCAGTACTTC
CAIRCWDDRGLLTYEQYF
>TRBV5-4|NA|NA|TRBJ2-1
TGTGCCAGCAGCTTGACAGCGGGCGATGAGCAGTTCTTC
CASSLTAGDEQFF
>TRBV5-1|NA|NA|TRBJ2-6
TGCGCCAGCAGCCCCCCTAGCTCTGGGGCCAACGTCCTGACTTTC
CASSPPSSGANVLTF
>TRBV19|once|TRBD1|TRBJ1-3
TGTGCCAGTAGTACCCCGGGACAGGCAAACTCTGGAAACACCATATATTTT
CASSTPGQANSGNTIYF
>TRBV7-6|once|TRBD2|TRBJ2-3
TGTGCCAGCAGACGGGGGGGGACTAGCAGCGATACGCAGTATTTT
CASRRGGTSSDTQYF
>TRBV12-3/TRBV12-4|NA|NA|TRBJ1-2
TGTGCCAGCAGCTGGACTGGCAACTATGGCTACACCTTC
CASSWTGNYGYTF
>TRBV2|NA|TRBD1|TRBJ2-7
TGTGCCAGCAGGACCGGGACAGGGAAATACGAGCAGTACTTC
CASRTGTGKYEQYF
>TRBV30|NA|NA|TRBJ1-5
TGTGCCTGGAGTAAGGGGCTGGGCAATCAGCCCCAGCATTTT
CAWSKGLGNQPQHF
>TRBV6-2/TRBV6-3|NA|NA|TRBJ1-3
TGTGCCAGCAGTCAGGGGAGTTCCGGAAACACCATATATTTT
CASSQGSSGNTIYF
>TRBV18|NA|TRBD1|TRBJ1-2
TGTGCCAGCTTTCCACAGATGGACAGGGGAGGACATGGCTACACCTTC
CASFPQMDRGGHGYTF
>TRBV5-5|NA|NA|TRBJ1-2
TGTGCCAGCAGCTTGGCCGTGCCGCGGGGGGAAGGCTACACCTTC
CASSLAVPRGEGYTF
>TRBV19|NA|NA|TRBJ1-1
TGTGCCAGTAGTGGGCCCGGGGTAGGTACTGAAGCTTTCTTT
CASSGPGVGTEAFF
>TRBV6-1|NA|TRBD1|TRBJ2-7
TGTGCCAGCAGTGGGACAGGGGCGATCTACGAGCAGTACTTC
CASSGTGAIYEQYF
>TRBV7-9|NA|TRBD2|TRBJ2-2
TGTGCCAGCAGATATAGCGGGAGCCCCGGGGAGCTGTTTTTT
CASRYSGSPGELFF
>TRBV27|NA|NA|TRBJ1-5
TGTGCCAGCAGTTTTCGGCAGGGGACAAATCAGCCCCAGCATTTT
CASSFRQGTNQPQHF
>TRBV18|NA|NA|TRBJ1-2
TGTGCCAGCTCACCATCAGAAGGGGACTATGGCTACACCTTC
CASSPSEGDYGYTF
>TRBV7-9|NA|TRBD1|TRBJ2-1
TGTGCCAGCAGCCACAGGGGGGATTACAATGAGCAGTTCTTC
CASSHRGDYNEQFF
>TRBV29-1|NA|NA|TRBJ1-4
TGCAGCGTTAACAACAGGGCGGGTGAAAAACTGTTTTTT
CSVNNRAGEKLFF
>TRBV6-5|NA|TRBD1|TRBJ2-1
TGTGCCAGCAGTTTATCTTGGGACAGCGACAATGAGCAGTTCTTC
CASSLSWDSDNEQFF
>TRBV6-4|NA|NA|TRBJ1-1
TGTGCCAGCAGTGACTTGGCATCTCCCACTGAAGCTTTCTTT
CASSDLASPTEAFF
>TRBV5-6|NA|NA|TRBJ2-2
TGTGCCAGCAGCTTGTATGGGCGTGGCTACACCGGGGAGCTGTTTTTT
CASSLYGRGYTGELFF
>TRBV29-1|NA|TRBD2|TRBJ2-1
TGCAGCGTTGCCCCCCGGGAGGTGGGTGAGCAGTTCTTC
CSVAPREVGEQFF
>TRBV21-1|NA|NA|TRBJ1-5
TGTGCCAGCAGCAAAGGTCAGGGGGAAGATAGGCCCCAGCATTTT
CASSKGQGEDRPQHF
>TRBV29-1|NA|TRBD2|TRBJ2-5
TGCAGCTCCACCCCTAGCGGGCGAGAAGAGACCCAGTACTTC
CSSTPSGREETQYF
>TRBV27|NA|NA|TRBJ1-6
TGTGCCAGCAGTGGACAGACTAATAATTCACCCCTCCACTTT
CASSGQTNNSPLHF
>TRBV6-6|once|TRBD1|TRBJ1-6
TGTGCCAGCAGTTACGGGGACAGGGCTTATAATTCACCCCTCCACTTT
CASSYGDRAYNSPLHF
>TRBV9|NA|TRBD1|TRBJ2-1
TGTGCCAGCAGCCCACAGGGGGCTTACAATGAGCAGTTCTTC
CASSPQGAYNEQFF